This TCR beta chain was profiled in a study of blood T cell repertoires in COVID-19. Study in general: The United States, Italy and Spain were the sources of the acute and convalescent COVID-19 samples. PBMCs, B-cell-depleted T cells, or T cells were the source of the cDNA or gDNA that made up the material.

Per the original methods: Nucleated cell number was recorded as an estimate derived from reference gene primer amplification. Repertoires were generated with immunoSEQ multiplex PCR, while TCRdb's copy carries only in-frame clones and drops some. V and J calls and clone size are those listed in that table; D and trimming were worked out from the DNA. The sample shows about 200,000 clones, about three quarters of them seen only once. V gave up 0 bases and J gave up 3 bases, with 6 bases separating them. This CDR3 spans 13 amino acids. Germline values: CDR1 SGHRS, CDR2 YFSETQ. With respect to this clone: The same CDR3 arises from other DNA sequences in this sample as well.

Specimen: peripheral blood. This chain uses TRBV5-1 with TRBJ1-1, with D possibly being TRBD1 (5 bases). This TCR came from a woman aged 70-85 years with acute or convalescent COVID-19. The CDR3 nucleotides are TGCGCCAGCAGCTTGGTAGGGGACACTGAAGCTTTCTTT. Its protein product is CASSLVGDTEAFF.